This TCR beta chain was identified during a study of cytomegalovirus exposure and HLA in healthy donors. Notes on the study in general: The study dropped some indistinguishable V segments, TRBV6-2 and TRBV6-3 among them.

Of note for this clone: The antigen is unknown.

Unrecorded immune exposures were likely, despite nominal health at sampling. The PCR contained 60 Vbeta and 13 Jbeta primers. Using immunoSEQ multiplex PCR, the repertoire was profiled, and TCRdb retains in-frame clones only, with some absent. The listing records around 74,000 clones. Germline values: CDR1 SGHDT, CDR2 YYEEEE. The CDR3 runs to 13 residues. Trimming shortened V by 3 bases and J by 0 bases, and 7 bases separated the two germline ends. The chain is built from TRBV5-6 and TRBJ2-7; D unresolved. The sequenced sample consisted of PBMCs. The clonotype originates from a young man in good health and CMV-seronegative. The CDR3 reads CASSYKSSYEQYF. The CDR3 region has the DNA TGTGCCAGCAGCTATAAGAGCTCCTACGAGCAGTACTTC. Complete variable domain (other parts from reference TRBV5-6 and TRBJ2-7): DAGVTQSPTHLIKTRGQQVTLRCSPKSGHDTVSWYQQALGQGPQFIFQYYEEEERQRGNFPDRFSGHQFPNYSSELNVNALLLGDSALYLCASSYKSSYEQYFGPGTRLTVT.